The 12 T cell receptor beta chains reported below all come from one sample, sequenced in a study of T cell repertoires in cytomegalovirus infection. Their recognized antigens are unknown. Using its own MiXCR run on the reads, TCRdb lists one record per CDR3 protein. The profile shows some 800,000 distinct CDR3 sequences, about 30% of them singletons. The material was cultured CD8+ T cells from PBMCs, obtained from culture after CMV antigen stimulation. Receptors were obtained from a human donor in good health (CMV status not recorded). Some clones in this sample may be carry-over from other donors' samples.

Only a few counts were recorded for this clonotype. This rearrangement joins TRBV12-3 or TRBV12-4 to TRBJ1-1; D gene uncertain. V gave up 4 bases and J gave up 2 bases, with 8 bases separating them. CDR3 length: 13 residues. This CDR3 is CASSSQRNTEAFF. CDR3 sequence (DNA): TGTGCCAGCAGTTCCCAGAGAAACACTGAAGCTTTCTTT.

The chain couples TRBV27 to TRBJ2-2; TRBD1 matches at 8 bases. CDR1 and CDR2 from the germline V gene are MNHEY and SMNVEV (reference sequence). The length of the CDR3 is 14 residues. As DNA, the CDR3 is TGTGTCGCCGCCCAGGGGGCTTACACCGGGGAGCTGTTTTTT. Its translation: CVAAQGAYTGELFF.

The sample holds many counts of this clonotype. This chain links TRBV7-6 with TRBJ2-2; TRBD2 matches 16 bases. This CDR3 comprises 20 residues. Looked up from germline, CDR1 is SGHVS and CDR2 is FNYEAQ. Losses at the gene ends were 3 bases for V and 3 bases for J; bases not matched to a gene: 10. CDR3 DNA: TGTGCCAGCAGCTTTCCCCCCGGGACTAGCGGGGGGGCGGACACCGGGGAGCTGTTTTTT. Translated, it gives CASSFPPGTSGGADTGELFF.

The V gene is TRBV5-6, the J gene TRBJ1-1, with 10 bases matching TRBD1. V lost 3 bases, J lost 5 bases, and 4 bases stayed unmatched. Germline CDR1 is SGHDT and CDR2 is YYEEEE. The CDR3 runs to 14 residues. The CDR3 spells CASSSGQGETEAFF. In DNA form, the CDR3 reads TGTGCCAGCAGCTCCGGACAGGGGGAAACTGAAGCTTTCTTT. The full variable domain, in which reference TRBV5-6 and TRBJ1-1 provide the parts outside the CDR3, is DAGVTQSPTHLIKTRGQQVTLRCSPKSGHDTVSWYQQALGQGPQFIFQYYEEEERQRGNFPDRFSGHQFPNYSSELNVNALLLGDSALYLCASSSGQGETEAFFGQGTRLTVV.

This clonotype showed up just a few times. This rearrangement joins TRBV6-6 to TRBJ1-1; the D gene is possibly TRBD1 (5 bases). This CDR3 is 17 amino acids long. With 6 bases removed from V and 1 base from J, the gap between germline ends came to 21 bases. Germline values: CDR1 MNHNY, CDR2 SVGAGI (reference sequence). Written as DNA, the CDR3 is TGTGCCAGCAGCCCCTGGGACCTGGGCCCTTGGAACACTGAAGCTTTCTTT. This codes for CASSPWDLGPWNTEAFF.

The chain combines TRBV10-3 with TRBJ2-1; D might be TRBD1 or TRBD2, each matching 5 bases. V lost 6 bases and J 7 bases, leaving 16 bases between the germline ends. CDR1 is ENHRY, CDR2 SYGVKD, per germline. The CDR3 loop spans 14 amino acids. The CDR3 nucleotides read TGTGCCATCAGAGTGGGGGAAGGACGTAATGAGCAGTTCTTC. Its protein is CAIRVGEGRNEQFF.

This clonotype was counted a few times. The chain uses TRBV2 and TRBJ1-5, with a possible D match to TRBD1 (6 bases). This CDR3 comprises 16 residues. Germline V gene lookup returns CDR1 SNHLY and CDR2 FYNNEI. V was shortened by 9 bases and J by 3 bases, with 21 bases between the two germline ends. The CDR3 sequence is CASSTLQQGYNQPQHF. The CDR3 DNA reads TGTGCCAGTTCCACGCTCCAACAGGGTTACAATCAGCCCCAGCATTTT.

The chain has TRBV27 and TRBJ1-1; D remains ambiguous. The germline V and J ends were trimmed by 5 bases and 5 bases, with 12 bases remaining between them. Germline V gene sequence: CDR1 MNHEY, CDR2 SMNVEV (reference sequence). The CDR3 is 13 residues long. CDR3 protein: CASSAGFITEAFF. The CDR3 coding sequence is TGTGCCAGCAGTGCGGGATTTATAACTGAAGCTTTCTTT.

This clonotype has a count of ten or more. V usage is TRBV7-2 and J usage is TRBJ2-3, with D unresolved. The CDR3 consists of 12 residues. Germline V gene sequence: CDR1 SGHTA, CDR2 FQGNSA. V dropped 5 bases and J dropped 4 bases, with 7 bases sitting between them. CDR3 in amino acids: CASSPEADTQYF. DNA of the CDR3: TGTGCCAGCAGCCCCGAGGCAGATACGCAGTATTTT.

CDR3 sequence reads: CASSEGTGGINEQFF. The CDR3 DNA sequence: TGTGCCAGCAGTGAGGGGACAGGGGGCATAAATGAGCAGTTCTTC. V and J are TRBV6-1 and TRBJ2-1; TRBD1 matches 12 bases. Germline V gene lookup returns CDR1 MNHNS and CDR2 SASEGT. The ends lost 3 bases at V and 7 bases at J; junction bases unmatched: 4. This CDR3 region has 15 residues.

This clonotype was observed a few times. Just one base apart from a much larger clone, this may be a read error. In DNA form, the CDR3 reads TGTGCCACCAGCAGAGATAGGAGCAATCAGCCCCAGCATTTT. It specifies CATSRDRSNQPQHF. The J gene is TRBJ1-5, the V gene TRBV15, with D uncertain. Per germline, CDR1 LNHNV and CDR2 YYDKDF (reference sequence). The V end was cut by 0 bases, the J end by 1 base, with 4 bases between. The CDR3 runs 14 residues.

This clonotype showed up just a few times. This chain connects TRBV28 to TRBJ2-5; 7 bases line up with TRBD2. This CDR3 region has 14 residues. V lost 5 bases and J lost 5; bases outside the gene matches: 8. The V gene's germline CDR1 is MDHEN and CDR2 SYDVKM. The CDR3 loop reads CASSAPGGRETQYF. For the CDR3, the DNA is TGTGCCAGCAGTGCGCCGGGGGGTCGGGAGACCCAGTACTTC.